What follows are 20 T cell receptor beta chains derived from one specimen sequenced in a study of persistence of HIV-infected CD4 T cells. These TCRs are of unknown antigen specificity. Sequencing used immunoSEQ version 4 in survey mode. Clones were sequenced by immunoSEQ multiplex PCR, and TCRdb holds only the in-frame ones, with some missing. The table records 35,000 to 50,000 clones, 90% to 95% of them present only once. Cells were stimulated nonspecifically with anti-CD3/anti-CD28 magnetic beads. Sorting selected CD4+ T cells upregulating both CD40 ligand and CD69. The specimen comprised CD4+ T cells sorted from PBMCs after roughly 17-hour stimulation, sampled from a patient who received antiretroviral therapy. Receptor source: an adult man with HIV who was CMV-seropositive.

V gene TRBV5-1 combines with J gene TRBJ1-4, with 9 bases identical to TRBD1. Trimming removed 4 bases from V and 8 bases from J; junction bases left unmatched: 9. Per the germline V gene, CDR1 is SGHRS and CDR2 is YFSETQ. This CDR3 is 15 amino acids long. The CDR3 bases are TGCGCCAGCAGCGGAACAGGGGGCCGATACGAAAAACTGTTTTTT. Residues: CASSGTGGRYEKLFF.

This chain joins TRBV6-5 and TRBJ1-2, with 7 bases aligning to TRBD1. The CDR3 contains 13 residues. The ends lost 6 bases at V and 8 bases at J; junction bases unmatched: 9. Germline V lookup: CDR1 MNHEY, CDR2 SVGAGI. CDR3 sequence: CASRTGLGAGYTF. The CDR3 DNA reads TGTGCCAGCAGGACAGGGTTGGGGGCGGGCTACACCTTC.

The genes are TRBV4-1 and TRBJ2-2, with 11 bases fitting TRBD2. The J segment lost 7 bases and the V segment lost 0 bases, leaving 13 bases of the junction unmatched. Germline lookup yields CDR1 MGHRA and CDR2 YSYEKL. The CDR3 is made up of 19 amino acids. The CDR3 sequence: CASSQDQLAGGLVVGELFF. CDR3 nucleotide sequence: TGCGCCAGCAGCCAAGATCAGCTAGCGGGGGGCCTAGTAGTCGGGGAGCTGTTTTTT.

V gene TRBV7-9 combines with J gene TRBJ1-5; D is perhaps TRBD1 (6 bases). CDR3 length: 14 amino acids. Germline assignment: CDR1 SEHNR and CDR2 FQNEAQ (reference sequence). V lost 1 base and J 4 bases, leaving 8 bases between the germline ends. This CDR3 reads CASSLGTVNQPQHF. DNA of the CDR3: TGTGCCAGCAGCTTAGGGACAGTGAATCAGCCCCAGCATTTT.

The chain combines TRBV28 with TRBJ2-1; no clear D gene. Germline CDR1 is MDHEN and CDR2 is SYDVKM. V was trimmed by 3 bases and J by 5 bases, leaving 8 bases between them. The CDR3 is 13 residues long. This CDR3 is CASSFLRDNEQFF. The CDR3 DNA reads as TGTGCCAGCAGTTTCCTCCGGGACAATGAGCAGTTCTTC.

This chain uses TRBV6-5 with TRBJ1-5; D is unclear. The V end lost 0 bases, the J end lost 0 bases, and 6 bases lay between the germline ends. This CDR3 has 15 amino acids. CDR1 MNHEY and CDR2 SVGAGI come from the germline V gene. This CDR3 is CASSYSRSSNQPQHF. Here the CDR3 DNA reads TGTGCCAGCAGTTACTCTCGGAGTAGCAATCAGCCCCAGCATTTT.

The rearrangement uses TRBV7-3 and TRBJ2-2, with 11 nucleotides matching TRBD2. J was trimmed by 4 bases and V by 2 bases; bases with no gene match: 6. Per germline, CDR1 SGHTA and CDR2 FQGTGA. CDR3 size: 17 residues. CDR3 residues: CASSLGTGTSGTGELFF. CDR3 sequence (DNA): TGTGCCAGCAGCTTAGGGACGGGGACTAGCGGCACCGGGGAGCTGTTTTTT.

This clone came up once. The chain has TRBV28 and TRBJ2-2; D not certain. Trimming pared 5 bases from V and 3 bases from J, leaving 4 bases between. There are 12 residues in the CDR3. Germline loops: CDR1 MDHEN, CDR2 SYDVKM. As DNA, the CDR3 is TGTGCCAGCAGTCTCTACACCGGGGAGCTGTTTTTT. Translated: CASSLYTGELFF.

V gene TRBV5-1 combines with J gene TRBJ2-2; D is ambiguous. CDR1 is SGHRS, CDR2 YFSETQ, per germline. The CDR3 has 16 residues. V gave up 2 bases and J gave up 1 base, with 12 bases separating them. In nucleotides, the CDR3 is TGCGCCAGCAGCTTACCATCCAGTATGAACACCGGGGAGCTGTTTTTT. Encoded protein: CASSLPSSMNTGELFF.

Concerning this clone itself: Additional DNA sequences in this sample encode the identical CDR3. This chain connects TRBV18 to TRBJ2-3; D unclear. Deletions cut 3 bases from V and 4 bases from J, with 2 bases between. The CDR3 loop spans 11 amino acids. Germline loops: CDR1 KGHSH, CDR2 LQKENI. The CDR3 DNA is TGTGCCAGCTCACCGGCAGATACGCAGTATTTT. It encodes CASSPADTQYF.

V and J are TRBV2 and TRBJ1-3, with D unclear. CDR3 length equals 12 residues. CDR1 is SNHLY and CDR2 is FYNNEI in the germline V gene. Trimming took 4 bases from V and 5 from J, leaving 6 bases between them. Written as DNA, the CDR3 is TGTGCCAGCAGTGCGGAGAGAAACACCATATATTTT. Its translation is CASSAERNTIYF.

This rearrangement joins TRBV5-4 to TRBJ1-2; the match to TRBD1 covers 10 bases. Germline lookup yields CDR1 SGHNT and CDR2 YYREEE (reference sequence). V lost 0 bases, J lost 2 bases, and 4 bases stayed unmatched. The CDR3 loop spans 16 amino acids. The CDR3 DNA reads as TGTGCCAGCAGCTTGGGGGACAGGGGACTAAACTATGGCTACACCTTC. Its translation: CASSLGDRGLNYGYTF.

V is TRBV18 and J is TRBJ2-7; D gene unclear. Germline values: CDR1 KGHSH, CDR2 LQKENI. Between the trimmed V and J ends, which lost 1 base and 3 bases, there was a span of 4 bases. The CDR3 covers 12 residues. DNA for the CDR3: TGTGCCAGCTCACCACTGGGCTACGAGCAGTACTTC. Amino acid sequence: CASSPLGYEQYF.

CDR3 bases: TGCGCCAGCAGCTGGGGCGTAAGCACAGATACGCAGTATTTT. Translation gives CASSWGVSTDTQYF. The rearrangement uses TRBV5-1 and TRBJ2-3; possibly TRBD1 for D (5 bases). Germline values: CDR1 SGHRS, CDR2 YFSETQ. The CDR3 has 14 residues. The V gene lost 3 bases and the J gene lost 0 bases, with 8 bases spanning the gap.

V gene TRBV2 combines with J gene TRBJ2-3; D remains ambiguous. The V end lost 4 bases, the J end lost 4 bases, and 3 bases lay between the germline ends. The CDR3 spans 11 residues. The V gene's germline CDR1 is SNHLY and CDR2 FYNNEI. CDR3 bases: TGTGCCAGCAGTGTAGCAGATACGCAGTATTTT. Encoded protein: CASSVADTQYF.

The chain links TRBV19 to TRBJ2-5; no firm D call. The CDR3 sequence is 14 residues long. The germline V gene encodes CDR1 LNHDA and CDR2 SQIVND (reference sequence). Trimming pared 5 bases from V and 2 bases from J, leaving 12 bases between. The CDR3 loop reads CASSPPGPQETQYF. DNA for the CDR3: TGTGCCAGTAGTCCCCCGGGCCCACAAGAGACCCAGTACTTC.

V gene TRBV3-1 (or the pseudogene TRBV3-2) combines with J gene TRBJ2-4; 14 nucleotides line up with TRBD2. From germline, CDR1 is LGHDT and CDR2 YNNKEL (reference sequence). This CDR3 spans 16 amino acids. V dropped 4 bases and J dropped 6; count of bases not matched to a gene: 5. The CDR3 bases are TGTGCCAGCAGCCGGGGACTAGCGGGGGACATAAACATTCAGTACTTC. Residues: CASSRGLAGDINIQYF.

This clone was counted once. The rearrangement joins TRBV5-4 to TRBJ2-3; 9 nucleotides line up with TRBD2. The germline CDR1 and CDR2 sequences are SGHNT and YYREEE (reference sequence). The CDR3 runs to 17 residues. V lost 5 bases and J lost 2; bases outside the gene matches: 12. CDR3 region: CASRPGTSSFSTDTQYF. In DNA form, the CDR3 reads TGTGCCAGCAGGCCCGGGACTAGCTCATTCTCCACAGATACGCAGTATTTT.

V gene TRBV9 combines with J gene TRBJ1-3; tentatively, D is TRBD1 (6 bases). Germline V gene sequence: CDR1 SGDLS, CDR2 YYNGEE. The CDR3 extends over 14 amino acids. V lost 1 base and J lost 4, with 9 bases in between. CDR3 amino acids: CASSVSGVGNTIYF. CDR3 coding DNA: TGTGCCAGCAGCGTATCAGGGGTCGGAAACACCATATATTTT.

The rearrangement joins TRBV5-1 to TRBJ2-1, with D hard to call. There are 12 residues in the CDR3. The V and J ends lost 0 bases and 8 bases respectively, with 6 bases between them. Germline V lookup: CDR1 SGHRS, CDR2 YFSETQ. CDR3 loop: CASSLAGDEQFF. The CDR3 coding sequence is TGCGCCAGCAGCTTGGCCGGAGATGAGCAGTTCTTC. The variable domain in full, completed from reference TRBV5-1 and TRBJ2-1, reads KAGVTQTPRYLIKTRGQQVTLSCSPISGHRSVSWYQQTPGQGLQFLFEYFSETQRNKGNFPGRFSGRQFSNSRSEMNVSTLELGDSALYLCASSLAGDEQFFGPGTRLTVL.